Presented here are 10 T cell receptor beta chains from one specimen sequenced in a study of T-cell reconstitution after alpha-beta-depleted transplantation in children (dated by TCRdb to 2016 to 2018). General study outcomes and caveats: Over subsequent months, a decline in hyperexpanded clone frequencies was noted, and after one year, T-cell counts and TCRbeta diversity were mostly ascribed to newly produced T cells.

No antigen has been identified for these receptors. According to the study, the label for this sample's treatment or condition signals: allogeneic hematopoietic cell transplantation with graft depleted of TCRalphabeta T cells and CD19 B cells. The library came from PCR. Sequencer: Illumina HiSeq 2500. TCR library preparation used molecular barcoding, with unique molecular identifiers applied to normalize quantification of the TCRbeta repertoire. TCRdb itself trimmed the public reads at Q25 with fastp, ran MiXCR and retained productive beta chains. Rows are combined by CDR3 protein, so each entry shows the most common genes and DNA. Counted in this sample were 330,000 or so distinct CDR3 sequences; roughly 8.2% of them appeared once. The ten most abundant clones make up 9.1% of the sample. This material consisted of peripheral blood, taken 360 days after TCRalphabeta/CD19-depleted stem cell transplant. These receptor sequences come from a female patient aged 2-10 years who had a stem cell transplant for Fanconi anemia, so the T cells may come from the graft donor.

This clonotype showed up many times. The chain uses TRBV6-5 and TRBJ1-5; tentative D call: TRBD1 (5 bases). The V gene lost 8 bases and the J gene lost 5 bases, with 16 bases spanning the gap. Germline lookup yields CDR1 MNHEY and CDR2 SVGAGI. The CDR3 extends over 14 amino acids. CDR3 sequence: CASGSGRTDQPQHF. Written as DNA, the CDR3 is TGTGCCAGCGGATCAGGGCGGACTGATCAGCCCCAGCATTTT.

This clonotype was recorded a few times. J is TRBJ2-1 and V is TRBV7-8; perhaps D is TRBD1 or TRBD2 (6 bases each). Trimming cost V 0 bases and J 5 bases, with 11 bases left between them. This CDR3 region has 15 residues. Germline V lookup: CDR1 SGHVS, CDR2 FQNEAQ. The CDR3 bases are TGTGCCAGCAGCTTAGCGGGGGGCGAACACAATGAGCAGTTCTTC. Protein sequence: CASSLAGGEHNEQFF.

V gene TRBV20-1 combines with J gene TRBJ1-5, with D unclear. The CDR3 runs 12 residues. The germline V gene encodes CDR1 DFQATT and CDR2 SNEGSKA (reference sequence). V dropped 4 bases and J dropped 0 bases, with 4 bases sitting between them. CDR3 coding DNA: TGCAGTGCTACCTATAGCAATCAGCCCCAGCATTTT. Translation gives CSATYSNQPQHF.

This clonotype was detected ten times or more. This chain links TRBV7-2 with TRBJ2-1; 9 positions agree with TRBD1. J lost 8 bases, V lost 2 bases, and 10 bases had no gene match. Germline CDR1 is SGHTA and CDR2 is FQGNSA. This CDR3 contains 16 residues. CDR3 in amino acids: CASSLSRDRAVYEQFF. The CDR3, as DNA: TGTGCCAGCAGCTTATCCCGGGACAGGGCAGTCTATGAGCAGTTCTTC.

The rearrangement links TRBV15 to TRBJ2-1, with D maybe TRBD2 (6 bases). The CDR3 loop spans 15 amino acids. Germline V lookup: CDR1 LNHNV, CDR2 YYDKDF (reference sequence). Trimming took 3 bases from V and 8 from J, leaving 17 bases between them. CDR3 coding DNA: TGTGCCACCAGCAGCCCAGCGGGCCCCACGGATGAGCAGTTCTTC. As protein: CATSSPAGPTDEQFF.

This clonotype was recorded many times. The chain has TRBV5-1 and TRBJ2-1; either TRBD1 or TRBD2 may fit D (6 bases each). Trimming stripped 0 bases from V and 6 bases from J, with 10 bases between. Germline lookup yields CDR1 SGHRS and CDR2 YFSETQ. The CDR3 sequence is 14 residues long. The CDR3 sequence is CASSLAGASNEQFF. As DNA, the CDR3 is TGCGCCAGCAGCTTGGCGGGGGCTAGCAATGAGCAGTTCTTC. The full variable domain, completed using reference TRBV5-1 and TRBJ2-1, is KAGVTQTPRYLIKTRGQQVTLSCSPISGHRSVSWYQQTPGQGLQFLFEYFSETQRNKGNFPGRFSGRQFSNSRSEMNVSTLELGDSALYLCASSLAGASNEQFFGPGTRLTVL.

This clonotype was counted at least ten times. The chain carries TRBV12-3 or TRBV12-4 and TRBJ2-2, with TRBD1 matching 9 bases. With 6 bases clipped from V and 6 bases from J, the junction kept 8 bases outside the gene matches. There are 15 residues in the CDR3. CDR3 sequence (DNA): TGTGCCAGCAGACCTGGACAGGGGCTGGCCGGGGAGCTGTTTTTT. Translation gives CASRPGQGLAGELFF.

This chain links TRBV4-2 with TRBJ2-7, with D perhaps TRBD1 (6 bases). This CDR3 has 13 amino acids. Trimming removed 3 bases at V and 5 bases at J, with 11 bases between. The V gene's germline CDR1 is LGHNA and CDR2 YNFKEQ. The CDR3 spells CASSQGALNEQYF. The CDR3 bases are TGTGCCAGCAGCCAGGGGGCGCTCAACGAGCAGTACTTC.

This clonotype appeared a few times. This chain connects TRBV2 to TRBJ2-2; D possibly corresponds to TRBD1 (6 bases). Germline V gene lookup returns CDR1 SNHLY and CDR2 FYNNEI. V lost 2 bases to trimming and J lost 3 bases, with 10 bases between them. This CDR3 region has 15 residues. The CDR3 DNA follows: TGTGCCAGCAGTGAATCAGGGGCGGACACCGGGGAGCTGTTTTTT. Translation: CASSESGADTGELFF.

This clonotype was recorded at least ten times. The chain joins TRBV9 to TRBJ1-1, with TRBD1 as a possible D gene (6 bases). Trimming pared 0 bases from V and 2 bases from J, leaving 14 bases between. The CDR3 length is 16 residues. Germline V lookup: CDR1 SGDLS, CDR2 YYNGEE. This CDR3 reads CASSVAPGVTNTEAFF. CDR3 sequence (DNA): TGTGCCAGCAGCGTAGCCCCAGGGGTTACCAACACTGAAGCTTTCTTT.